This T cell receptor beta chain stems from a study of T-cell memory formation after mild COVID-19. Study-level points and caveats: The study detected some responding clones in pre-infection memory, suggesting cross-reactive memory joined. Clones that got smaller from day 15 to 85 had even CD4/CD8, while clones growing later tipped toward CD4+. For contracting clones, CD4+ ones sat mainly in CM and EM, CD8+ in EMRA.

UMIs and sample barcodes were carried by the TCR alpha and TCR beta cDNA libraries that 5'RACE produced using constant-segment primers. TCRdb reanalysed the 5' RACE reads using MiXCR and keeps one entry per CDR3 protein. The data contain under 300,000 distinct CDR3 sequences, about a sixth of them seen just once; the ten biggest clones take up 23%. A word on this clonotype: Its antigen remains unidentified.

Trimming removed 2 bases from V and 7 bases from J; junction bases left unmatched: 10. The CDR3 has 15 amino acids. Germline-derived CDR1 and CDR2 are SGHVS and FNYEAQ. Material: PBMCs or a T cell subset sorted from them (not recorded which). The receptor was derived from a man between 18 and 35 years old who had mild COVID-19 (a few samples of this study predate the infection). Cell type and time point are not known. This rearrangement joins TRBV7-6 to TRBJ2-7; 8 bases are shared with TRBD2. CDR3 DNA: TGTGCCAGCAGCTTACTCGGGGGGGCCCCTGGGGAGCAGTACTTC. Protein: CASSLLGGAPGEQYF.